This T cell receptor (beta chain) is drawn from a study of blood T cell repertoires in COVID-19. Study background: Specimens from acute and convalescent COVID-19 originated in the United States, Italy and Spain. In each case, the material was cDNA or gDNA derived from T cells, B-cell-depleted T cells, or PBMCs.

Original processing notes: Nucleated cell counts were estimated from reference gene primer amplification. The data were produced by immunoSEQ multiplex PCR, yet TCRdb's version contains in-frame clones alone and is incomplete. That table furnishes V, J and clone size, whereas the DNA furnished D and trimming. This sample has about 70,000 clones; 75% to 90% occur once, and the top ten carry roughly 2.6%. Per the germline V gene, CDR1 is SGHRS and CDR2 is YFSETQ. This CDR3 region has 13 residues. Losses at the gene ends were 4 bases for V and 8 bases for J; bases not matched to a gene: 8. What was sequenced was peripheral blood. The chain uses TRBV5-1 and TRBJ1-1; TRBD1 matches 7 bases. This TCR was recovered from a man aged 50-59 years with acute or convalescent COVID-19. The CDR3 sequence is CASSHGPGGEAFF. The CDR3 bases are TGCGCCAGCAGCCATGGACCAGGGGGAGAAGCTTTCTTT.